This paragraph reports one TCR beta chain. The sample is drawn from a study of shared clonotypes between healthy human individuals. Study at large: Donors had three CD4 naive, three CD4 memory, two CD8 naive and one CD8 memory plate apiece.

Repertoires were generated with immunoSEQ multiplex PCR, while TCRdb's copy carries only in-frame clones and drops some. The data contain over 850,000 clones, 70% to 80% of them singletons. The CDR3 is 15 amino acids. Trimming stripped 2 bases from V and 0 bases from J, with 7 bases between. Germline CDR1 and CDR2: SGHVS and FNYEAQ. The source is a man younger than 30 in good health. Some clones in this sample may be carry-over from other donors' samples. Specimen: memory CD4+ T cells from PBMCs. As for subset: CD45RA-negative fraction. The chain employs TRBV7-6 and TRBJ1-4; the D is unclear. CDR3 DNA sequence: TGTGCCAGCAGCTTATTGGGGACAACTAATGAAAAACTGTTTTTT. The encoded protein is CASSLLGTTNEKLFF.